This entry features one TCR beta chain sequence. Survey-level immunoSEQ v3.0 assays were run. The repertoire was sequenced with immunoSEQ multiplex PCR; TCRdb's copy has only in-frame clones and lacks some. This table holds about 39,000 clones, 85% to 90% found once. This entry is derived from a study of long-term antiretroviral therapy in people with HIV. This CDR3 comprises 15 residues. V lost 4 bases to trimming and J lost 1 base; unmatched junction nucleotides: 3. Germline lookup yields CDR1 ENHRY and CDR2 SYGVKD. This TCR was sampled from a woman aged 45-65 years with HIV. The specimen comprised unsorted PBMCs, sampled 3.1 years after starting antiretroviral therapy. The chain employs TRBV10-3 and TRBJ2-1, with 8 nucleotides matching TRBD1. CDR3 in amino acids: CAISADRGSYNEQFF. CDR3 DNA: TGTGCCATCAGTGCCGACAGGGGTTCCTACAATGAGCAGTTCTTC.